A selection of T cell receptor beta chains follows, all from one sample in a study of blood T cell repertoires in COVID-19. Data came from immunoSEQ multiplex PCR; TCRdb stores just in-frame clones and leaves some out. In the table there are tens of thousands of clones, around three quarters of which are singletons. Specimen: peripheral blood. The origin of the receptors is a human donor in a cohort sampled during active COVID-19. Both conserved end residues are part of each CDR3. D genes are given only for firm matches. The size field is filled for only some rows; it gives once, few, many or a size class.

J gene: TRBJ2-1
D gene: TRBD2
clone size: .
CDR3 length: 19
V gene: TRBV28
CDR3 protein: CASSSLGGARTSSYNEQFF
CDR3 DNA: TGTGCCAGCAGTTCCCTCGGGGGGGCCCGTACTAGCTCCTACAATGAGCAGTTCTTC

J gene: TRBJ1-2
D gene: TRBD1
clone size: .
CDR3 length: 16
V gene: TRBV7-2
CDR3 protein: CASSLALGQGGYGYTF
CDR3 DNA: TGTGCCAGCAGCTTAGCCTTAGGACAGGGAGGCTATGGCTACACCTTC

J gene: TRBJ2-1
D gene: TRBD1
clone size: .
CDR3 length: 14
V gene: TRBV19
CDR3 protein: CASVGQAPYNEQFF
CDR3 DNA: TGTGCCAGTGTGGGACAGGCCCCCTACAATGAGCAGTTCTTC

J gene: TRBJ1-5
D gene: TRBD1
clone size: once
CDR3 length: 15
V gene: TRBV4-1
CDR3 protein: CASSQGPGQGAPQHF
CDR3 DNA: TGCGCCAGCAGCCAAGGTCCGGGACAGGGAGCGCCCCAGCATTTT

J gene: TRBJ2-2
D gene: .
clone size: .
CDR3 length: 13
V gene: TRBV29-1
CDR3 protein: CSVDAGFTGELFF
CDR3 DNA: TGCAGCGTTGATGCGGGGTTCACCGGGGAGCTGTTTTTT

J gene: TRBJ2-5
D gene: .
clone size: .
CDR3 length: 14
V gene: TRBV7-2
CDR3 protein: CASSLWGVQETQYF
CDR3 DNA: TGTGCCAGCAGCCTGTGGGGGGTACAAGAGACCCAGTACTTC

J gene: TRBJ1-5
D gene: .
clone size: .
CDR3 length: 17
V gene: TRBV10-2
CDR3 protein: CASSESRTALDNQPQHF
CDR3 DNA: TGCGCCAGCAGTGAGTCGAGGACAGCCCTAGACAATCAGCCCCAGCATTTT

J gene: TRBJ2-3
D gene: TRBD2
clone size: .
CDR3 length: 17
V gene: TRBV24-1
CDR3 protein: CATSDLGLAGGDDTQYF
CDR3 DNA: TGTGCCACCAGTGACCTGGGACTAGCGGGAGGGGATGATACGCAGTATTTT

J gene: TRBJ1-1
D gene: .
clone size: .
CDR3 length: 14
V gene: TRBV6-6
CDR3 protein: CASSYQTVNTEAFF
CDR3 DNA: TGTGCCAGCAGTTATCAGACAGTGAACACTGAAGCTTTCTTT

J gene: TRBJ2-3
D gene: .
clone size: few
CDR3 length: 16
V gene: TRBV28
CDR3 protein: CASSSGRGGRTDTQYF
CDR3 DNA: TGTGCCAGCAGCTCAGGACGGGGTGGGCGCACAGATACGCAGTATTTT

J gene: TRBJ2-3
D gene: .
clone size: .
CDR3 length: 17
V gene: TRBV4-2
CDR3 protein: CASSQASNMWGADTQYF
CDR3 DNA: TGTGCCAGCAGCCAAGCGTCTAACATGTGGGGAGCAGATACGCAGTATTTT

J gene: TRBJ2-2
D gene: TRBD2
clone size: few
CDR3 length: 16
V gene: TRBV5-4
CDR3 protein: CASSRTGGVDTGELFF
CDR3 DNA: TGTGCCAGCAGCCGTACGGGGGGAGTGGACACCGGGGAGCTGTTTTTT

J gene: TRBJ1-2
D gene: TRBD1
clone size: .
CDR3 length: 14
V gene: TRBV6-5
CDR3 protein: CASSFDQGARGYTF
CDR3 DNA: TGTGCCAGCAGTTTCGACCAGGGGGCAAGGGGCTACACCTTC

J gene: TRBJ2-1
D gene: TRBD2
clone size: .
CDR3 length: 13
V gene: TRBV7-2
CDR3 protein: CASRLTSFYEQFF
CDR3 DNA: TGTGCCAGCAGACTGACTAGCTTCTATGAGCAGTTCTTC

J gene: TRBJ2-1
D gene: TRBD2
clone size: once
CDR3 length: 16
V gene: TRBV3-1/TRBV3-2
CDR3 protein: CASSQEGLAVYNEQFF
CDR3 DNA: TGTGCCAGCAGCCAAGAGGGACTAGCGGTTTACAATGAGCAGTTCTTC

J gene: TRBJ2-5
D gene: .
clone size: .
CDR3 length: 17
V gene: TRBV7-2
CDR3 protein: CASSLGPDGLLGETQYF
CDR3 DNA: TGTGCCAGCAGTCTAGGGCCCGACGGCCTACTAGGGGAGACCCAGTACTTC

J gene: TRBJ2-5
D gene: TRBD2
clone size: .
CDR3 length: 16
V gene: TRBV11-2
CDR3 protein: CASSPPGLAGEETQYF
CDR3 DNA: TGTGCCAGCAGCCCACCCGGACTAGCGGGGGAAGAGACCCAGTACTTC

J gene: TRBJ2-5
D gene: .
clone size: .
CDR3 length: 15
V gene: TRBV7-8
CDR3 protein: CASRSLLGALETQYF
CDR3 DNA: TGTGCCAGCCGTTCGTTGTTGGGCGCATTAGAGACCCAGTACTTC

J gene: TRBJ2-7
D gene: TRBD2
clone size: .
CDR3 length: 16
V gene: TRBV5-6
CDR3 protein: CASSSRRVAGSYEQYF
CDR3 DNA: TGTGCCAGCAGCTCAAGAAGGGTAGCGGGATCCTACGAGCAGTACTTC

J gene: TRBJ2-3
D gene: .
clone size: .
CDR3 length: 14
V gene: TRBV19
CDR3 protein: CASSMAQSTGTQYF
CDR3 DNA: TGTGCCAGTAGTATGGCCCAGAGCACAGGGACGCAGTATTTT

J gene: TRBJ1-6
D gene: TRBD1
clone size: .
CDR3 length: 15
V gene: TRBV6-6
CDR3 protein: CASGMDRGHNSPLHF
CDR3 DNA: TGTGCCAGCGGAATGGACAGGGGACATAATTCACCCCTCCACTTT

J gene: TRBJ2-1
D gene: .
clone size: .
CDR3 length: 14
V gene: TRBV11-2
CDR3 protein: CASSLAGIYNEQFF
CDR3 DNA: TGTGCCAGCAGCTTGGCCGGGATCTACAATGAGCAGTTCTTC